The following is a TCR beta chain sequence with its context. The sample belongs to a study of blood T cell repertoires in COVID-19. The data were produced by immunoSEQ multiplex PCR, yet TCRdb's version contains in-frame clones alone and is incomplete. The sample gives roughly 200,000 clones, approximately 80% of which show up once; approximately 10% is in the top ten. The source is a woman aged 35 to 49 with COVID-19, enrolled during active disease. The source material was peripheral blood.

In DNA, the CDR3 is TGTGCCATCAGGGACGACAGGGGCACTCAGCCCCAGCATTTT. It encodes CAIRDDRGTQPQHF. The rearrangement links TRBV10-3 to TRBJ1-5, with 8 bases fitting TRBD1. The CDR3 is 14 amino acids. Germline lookup yields CDR1 ENHRY and CDR2 SYGVKD. The ends lost 6 bases at V and 6 bases at J; junction bases unmatched: 7.